The clone carrying this T cell receptor (beta chain) was recorded at least ten times. The data derive from a study of T cells in Graves' hyperthyroidism and ophthalmopathy. Amplification of TCR beta CDR3 regions was performed using RNA transcripts as template. The primer set for the first-round RT-PCR of the TCR CDR3 was HTBI. TCRdb fed the multiplex PCR reads into MiXCR, producing one record per CDR3 protein. This sample has about 350,000 distinct CDR3 sequences, with about 15% found just once. The sample taken for sequencing was blood. This TCR derives from a woman aged 55-75 years with Graves' ophthalmopathy.

The chain's CDR3 is CASSPNPPYNEQFF. The CDR3 DNA is TGTGCCAGCAGCCCCAATCCTCCCTACAATGAGCAGTTCTTC. The chain joins TRBV3-1 to TRBJ2-1; D gene uncertain. Germline V CDR1 and CDR2: LGHDT, YNNKEL (reference sequence). The V end was cut by 4 bases, the J end by 2 bases, with 9 bases between. The CDR3 totals 14 residues.